The rows below give T cell receptor beta chains drawn from one sample of a study of cytomegalovirus exposure and HLA in healthy donors. Here immunoSEQ multiplex PCR was the method, and the copy in TCRdb shows in-frame clones only, minus some. The data hold about 100,000 clones, with around four fifths observed a single time. The material sequenced was PBMCs. The source is a man between 25 and 39 years old in good health and CMV-seronegative. Each CDR3 is given with its conserved first and last residue. A D gene is named only where the DNA matches it firmly. Rows may omit the clone size; those that give it use once, few, many or a size class.

>NA|TRBJ2-1|NA|TRBV7-2
CASSFPEGGTDYNEQFF
TGTGCCAGCAGCTTCCCCGAGGGGGGGACTGATTACAATGAGCAGTTCTTC
>NA|TRBJ1-1|TRBD1|TRBV7-2
CASSPDRVMNTEAFF
TGTGCCAGCAGCCCCGACAGGGTTATGAACACTGAAGCTTTCTTT
>NA|TRBJ1-5|NA|TRBV7-9
CASSLGGQPQHF
TGTGCCAGCAGCTTAGGAGGTCAGCCCCAGCATTTT
>NA|TRBJ2-7|NA|TRBV15
CATSGGVSSYEQYF
TGTGCCACCAGCGGCGGGGTTAGCTCCTACGAGCAGTACTTC
>NA|TRBJ2-5|TRBD1|TRBV5-1
CASSSQGSRETQYF
TGCGCCAGCAGCTCACAGGGGTCGAGAGAGACCCAGTACTTC
>NA|TRBJ1-3|NA|TRBV19
CASSIRPSGNTIYF
TGTGCCAGTAGTATTCGCCCAAGCGGAAACACCATATATTTT
>NA|TRBJ2-7|TRBD1|TRBV11-2
CASTRTGGSYEQYF
TGTGCCAGCACGCGGACAGGGGGTTCCTACGAGCAGTACTTC
>NA|TRBJ2-5|NA|TRBV6-5
CASSPGFAETQYF
TGTGCCAGCAGCCCGGGGTTTGCGGAGACCCAGTACTTC
>NA|TRBJ2-3|NA|TRBV5-4
CASSLVGRIEGTDTQYF
TGTGCCAGCAGCTTGGTGGGCCGGATCGAGGGAACAGATACGCAGTATTTT
>NA|TRBJ1-1|NA|TRBV19
CASSIRGNTEAFF
TGTGCCAGTAGTATTAGAGGGAACACTGAAGCTTTCTTT
>NA|TRBJ1-4|NA|TRBV28
CASSSAGVTEKLFF
TGTGCCAGCAGTTCGGCAGGGGTCACTGAAAAACTGTTTTTT
>NA|TRBJ2-3|NA|TRBV4-2
CASSQHPGEGADTQYF
TGTGCCAGCAGCCAGCATCCGGGAGAAGGGGCAGATACGCAGTATTTT
>NA|TRBJ1-5|NA|TRBV18
CASSNFSNQPQHF
TGTGCCAGCTCCAATTTTAGCAATCAGCCCCAGCATTTT
>once|TRBJ2-6|NA|TRBV6-4
CASSDPRTGANVLTF
TGTGCCAGCAGTGACCCCAGGACTGGGGCCAACGTCCTGACTTTC
>NA|TRBJ1-6|NA|TRBV11-2
CASSLDRIRGSPLHF
TGTGCCAGCAGCTTAGATCGGATTAGGGGTTCACCCCTCCACTTT
>NA|TRBJ2-2|NA|TRBV25-1
CASSHHYTGELFF
TGTGCCAGCAGTCATCACTACACCGGGGAGCTGTTTTTT
>NA|TRBJ1-4|NA|TRBV2
CASSEAPGINEKLFF
TGTGCCAGCAGTGAAGCGCCGGGGATTAATGAAAAACTGTTTTTT
>few|TRBJ2-3|TRBD2|TRBV6-4
CASSDGSGGGDTQYF
TGTGCCAGCAGTGACGGCAGCGGGGGTGGAGATACGCAGTATTTT
>NA|TRBJ1-1|NA|TRBV28
CASLKNTEAFF
TGTGCCAGCCTTAAAAACACTGAAGCTTTCTTT
>NA|TRBJ2-7|TRBD2|TRBV2
CASSEAGTTPYEQYF
TGTGCCAGCAGTGAAGCGGGGACTACCCCATACGAGCAGTACTTC
>NA|TRBJ1-4|NA|TRBV7-7
CASSSMPGEWGGEKLFF
TGTGCCAGCAGCTCCATGCCCGGGGAGTGGGGAGGAGAAAAACTGTTTTTT
>NA|TRBJ2-5|TRBD1|TRBV6-6
CASSYYTGAEETQYF
TGTGCCAGCAGTTACTACACAGGGGCGGAAGAGACCCAGTACTTC
>NA|TRBJ2-5|TRBD1|TRBV5-1
CASSNGDRVRETQYF
TGCGCCAGCAGCAACGGGGACAGGGTGAGAGAGACCCAGTACTTC
>NA|TRBJ2-1|TRBD1|TRBV30
CAWRYGTGGVEQFF
TGTGCCTGGAGGTACGGGACAGGGGGCGTTGAGCAGTTCTTC
>few|TRBJ2-1|TRBD2|TRBV4-1
CASSLGTSGGNEQFF
TGCGCCAGCAGCCTTGGGACTAGCGGGGGTAATGAGCAGTTCTTC
>NA|TRBJ1-2|NA|TRBV15
CATSRESYGYTF
TGTGCCACCAGCAGGGAGAGCTATGGCTACACCTTC
>NA|TRBJ2-7|NA|TRBV6-5
CASSYGRGTYEQYF
TGTGCCAGCAGTTACGGGCGGGGCACCTACGAGCAGTACTTC
>NA|TRBJ2-3|NA|TRBV4-2
CASSQAGESTDTQYF
TGTGCCAGCAGCCAAGCCGGGGAAAGCACAGATACGCAGTATTTT
>NA|TRBJ2-2|TRBD1|TRBV2
CATGTGDNTGELFF
TGTGCCACCGGGACAGGCGACAACACCGGGGAGCTGTTTTTT
>NA|TRBJ2-5|NA|TRBV10-3
CAISESSTGEGIETQYF
TGTGCCATCAGTGAGTCATCGACAGGGGAGGGAATAGAGACCCAGTACTTC
>NA|TRBJ1-3|TRBD1|TRBV4-1
CASSQGTPGQGAWFIYF
TGCGCCAGCAGCCAGGGTACGCCGGGACAGGGCGCCTGGTTCATATATTTT
>NA|TRBJ2-7|TRBD2|TRBV7-9
CASSLARLAGDHYEQYF
TGTGCCAGCAGCTTAGCCCGACTAGCGGGAGACCATTACGAGCAGTACTTC
>NA|TRBJ1-2|NA|TRBV5-4
CASSSTRTDSWEGYTF
TGTGCCAGCAGCTCAACCAGGACAGACTCCTGGGAGGGCTACACCTTC
>NA|TRBJ2-1|NA|TRBV7-2
CASSLGQVLYNEQFF
TGTGCCAGCAGCTTAGGGCAGGTACTCTACAATGAGCAGTTCTTC
>NA|TRBJ1-1|TRBD1|TRBV19
CASSIYGTAEAFF
TGTGCCAGTAGTATTTACGGGACAGCTGAAGCTTTCTTT
>NA|TRBJ1-3|TRBD1|TRBV7-8
CASSVRQGTGNTIYF
TGTGCCAGCAGCGTCCGACAGGGGACTGGAAACACCATATATTTT
>few|TRBJ2-5|NA|TRBV15
CATSRGLETQYF
TGTGCCACCAGCAGGGGGCTGGAGACCCAGTACTTC
>NA|TRBJ1-2|TRBD1|TRBV30
CAWGQGEGGYTF
TGTGCCTGGGGCCAGGGGGAAGGTGGCTACACCTTC
>NA|TRBJ2-1|TRBD2|TRBV4-3
CASSQEGLAGVTSYNEQFF
TGCGCCAGCAGCCAAGAGGGCCTAGCGGGGGTGACCTCCTACAATGAGCAGTTCTTC
>NA|TRBJ2-7|TRBD2|TRBV6-6
CASSANGGGEQYF
TGTGCCAGCAGTGCCAATGGGGGGGGCGAGCAGTACTTC
>NA|TRBJ1-1|NA|TRBV7-2
CASSPGQGNTEAFF
TGTGCCAGCAGCCCCGGGCAGGGAAACACTGAAGCTTTCTTT
>NA|TRBJ2-1|TRBD2|TRBV4-2
CASSQVAGGYFF
TGTGCCAGCAGCCAAGTTGCGGGGGGGTACTTCTTC
>NA|TRBJ2-3|TRBD2|TRBV7-2
CASSLVAGVTDTQYF
TGTGCCAGCAGCTTAGTAGCGGGGGTTACAGATACGCAGTATTTT
>NA|TRBJ2-2|TRBD2|TRBV25-1
CASRLAGGITGELFF
TGTGCCAGCAGACTAGCGGGGGGCATAACCGGGGAGCTGTTTTTT
>NA|TRBJ2-1|TRBD2|TRBV4-3
CASSQDTPGGGNYNEQFF
TGCGCCAGCAGCCAAGATACCCCCGGCGGGGGAAACTACAATGAGCAGTTCTTC
>NA|TRBJ1-2|NA|TRBV2
CASSEAAIGGYTF
TGTGCCAGCAGTGAAGCTGCTATCGGGGGCTACACCTTC
>NA|TRBJ2-1|NA|TRBV5-6
CASSSLDRYNEQFF
TGTGCCAGCAGCTCGCTCGACAGGTACAATGAGCAGTTCTTC